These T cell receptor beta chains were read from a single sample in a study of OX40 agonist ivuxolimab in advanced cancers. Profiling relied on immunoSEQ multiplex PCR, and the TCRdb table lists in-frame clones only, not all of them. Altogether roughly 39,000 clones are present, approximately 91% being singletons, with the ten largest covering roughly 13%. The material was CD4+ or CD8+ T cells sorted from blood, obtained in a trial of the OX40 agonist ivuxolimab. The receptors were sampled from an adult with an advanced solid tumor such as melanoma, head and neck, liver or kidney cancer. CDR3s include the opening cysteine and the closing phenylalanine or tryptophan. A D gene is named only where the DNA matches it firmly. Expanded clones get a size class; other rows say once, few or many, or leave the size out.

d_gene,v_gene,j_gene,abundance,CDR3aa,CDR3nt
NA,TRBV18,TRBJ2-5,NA,CASSLSGQGRSQYF,TGTGCCAGCTCACTGAGCGGGCAGGGGAGGTCCCAGTACTTC
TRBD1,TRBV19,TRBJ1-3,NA,CASRMTGGNTIYF,TGTGCCAGTAGGATGACAGGGGGGAACACCATATATTTT
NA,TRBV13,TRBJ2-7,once,CASSRPDRPEQYF,TGTGCCAGCAGCCGACCCGACAGGCCCGAGCAGTACTTC
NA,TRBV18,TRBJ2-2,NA,CASSPRWAAAANTGELFF,TGTGCCAGCTCACCACGTTGGGCAGCAGCGGCGAACACCGGGGAGCTGTTTTTT
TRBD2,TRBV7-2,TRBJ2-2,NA,CASNPTSGTNTGELFF,TGTGCCAGCAACCCGACTAGCGGGACGAACACCGGGGAGCTGTTTTTT
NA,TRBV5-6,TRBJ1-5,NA,CASSLAGVVQPQHF,TGTGCCAGCAGCTTGGCAGGGGTGGTCCAGCCCCAGCATTTT
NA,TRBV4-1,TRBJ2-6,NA,CASSQVSASGANVLTF,TGCGCCAGCAGCCAAGTCAGCGCTTCTGGGGCCAACGTCCTGACTTTC
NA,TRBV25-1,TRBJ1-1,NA,CASSDRLDGGTGAFF,TGTGCCAGCAGTGATAGACTCGACGGAGGGACTGGGGCTTTCTTT
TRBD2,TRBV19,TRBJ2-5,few,CASNRRSSGTQETQYF,TGTGCCAGTAATCGACGTTCTAGCGGAACCCAAGAGACCCAGTACTTC
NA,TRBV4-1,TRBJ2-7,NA,CASSQGDGQIYEQYF,TGCGCCAGCAGCCAGGGTGACGGACAGATCTACGAGCAGTACTTC
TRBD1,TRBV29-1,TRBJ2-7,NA,CSVGPGGRYEQYF,TGCAGCGTTGGTCCAGGGGGCCGATACGAGCAGTACTTC
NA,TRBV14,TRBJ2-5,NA,CASSQLGQEETQYF,TGTGCCAGCAGCCAACTCGGCCAGGAAGAGACCCAGTACTTC
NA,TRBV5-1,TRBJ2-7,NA,CASSIDRGQYEQYF,TGCGCCAGCAGCATCGATAGGGGTCAATACGAGCAGTACTTC
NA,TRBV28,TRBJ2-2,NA,CASRRNTGELFF,TGTGCCAGCAGGCGTAACACCGGGGAGCTGTTTTTT
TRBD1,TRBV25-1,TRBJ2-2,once,CASSETGGPTGELFF,TGTGCCAGCAGTGAAACAGGGGGACCCACCGGGGAGCTGTTTTTT
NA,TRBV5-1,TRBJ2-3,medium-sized,CASSLRAGIGTQYF,TGCGCCAGCAGCTTGCGGGCGGGGATTGGTACGCAGTATTTT
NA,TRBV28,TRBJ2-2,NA,CASSLSRGKNTGELFF,TGTGCCAGCAGTTTATCTCGCGGGAAGAACACCGGGGAGCTGTTTTTT
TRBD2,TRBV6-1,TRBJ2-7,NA,CAMSGTGSYEQYF,TGTGCCATGAGCGGGACCGGCTCCTACGAGCAGTACTTC
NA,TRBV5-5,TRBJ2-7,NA,CASSLRGTGNPYEQYF,TGTGCCAGCAGCTTGCGGGGAACGGGGAACCCCTACGAGCAGTACTTC
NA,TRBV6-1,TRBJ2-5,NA,CASSDGATVETQYF,TGTGCCAGCAGTGACGGGGCAACGGTGGAGACCCAGTACTTC
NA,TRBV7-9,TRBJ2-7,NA,CASSLPNSYEQYF,TGTGCCAGCAGCTTACCCAACTCCTACGAGCAGTACTTC
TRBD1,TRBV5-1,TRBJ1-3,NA,CASSWTGYSGNTIYF,TGCGCCAGCAGCTGGACAGGGTACTCTGGAAACACCATATATTTT
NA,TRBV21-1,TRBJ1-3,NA,CASSKVYANLSSGNTIYF,TGTGCCAGCAGCAAAGTTTACGCGAATCTCAGCTCTGGAAACACCATATATTTT
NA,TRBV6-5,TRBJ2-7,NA,CASMRSPVSEQYF,TGTGCCAGCATGCGCTCTCCGGTGAGCGAGCAGTACTTC
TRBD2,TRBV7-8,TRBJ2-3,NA,CASSTTGGRTDTQYF,TGTGCCAGCAGCACCACGGGGGGGCGCACAGATACGCAGTATTTT
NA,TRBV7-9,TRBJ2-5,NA,CASRSTGTGPYF,TGTGCCAGCAGATCTACAGGCACCGGCCCGTACTTC
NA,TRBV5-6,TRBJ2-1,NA,CASSHRGGNEQFF,TGTGCCAGTAGCCACAGGGGGGGCAATGAGCAGTTCTTC
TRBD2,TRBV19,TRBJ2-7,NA,CASSNPAGVSYEQYF,TGTGCCAGTAGTAATCCAGCGGGGGTCTCCTACGAGCAGTACTTC
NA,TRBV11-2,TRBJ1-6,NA,CASSFLWGNSPLHF,TGTGCCAGCAGCTTTTTGTGGGGGAATTCACCCCTCCACTTT
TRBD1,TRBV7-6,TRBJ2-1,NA,CASSLGPTGYEQFF,TGTGCCAGCAGCTTAGGACCGACAGGGTATGAGCAGTTCTTC
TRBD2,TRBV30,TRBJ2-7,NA,CAWSSGLAYEQYF,TGTGCCTGGAGTTCAGGACTAGCATACGAGCAGTACTTC
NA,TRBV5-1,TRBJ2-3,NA,CASSLSADTQYF,TGCGCCAGCAGCTTGTCAGCAGATACGCAGTATTTT
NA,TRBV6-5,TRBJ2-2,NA,CASNSPVGGGELFF,TGTGCCAGCAACTCCCCGGTGGGGGGCGGGGAGCTGTTTTTT